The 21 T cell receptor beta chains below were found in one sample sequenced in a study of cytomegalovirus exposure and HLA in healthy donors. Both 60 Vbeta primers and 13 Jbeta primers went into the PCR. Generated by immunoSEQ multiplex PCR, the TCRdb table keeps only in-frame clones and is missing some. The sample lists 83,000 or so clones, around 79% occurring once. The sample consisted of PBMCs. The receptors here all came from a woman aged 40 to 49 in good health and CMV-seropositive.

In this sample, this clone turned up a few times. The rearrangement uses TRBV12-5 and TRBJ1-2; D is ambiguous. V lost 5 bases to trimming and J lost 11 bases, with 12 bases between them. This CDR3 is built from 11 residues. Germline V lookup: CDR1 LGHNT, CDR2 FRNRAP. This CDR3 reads CASGNSGLYTF. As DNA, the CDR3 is TGTGCTAGTGGTAACTCCGGGTTATACACCTTC.

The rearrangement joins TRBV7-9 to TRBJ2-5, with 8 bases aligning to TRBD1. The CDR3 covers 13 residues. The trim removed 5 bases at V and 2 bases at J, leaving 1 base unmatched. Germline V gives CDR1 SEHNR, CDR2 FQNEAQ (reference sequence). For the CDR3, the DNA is TGTGCCAGCAGCCGACAGGGGCAAGAGACCCAGTACTTC. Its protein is CASSRQGQETQYF. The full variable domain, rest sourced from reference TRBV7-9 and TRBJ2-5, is DTGVSQNPRHKITKRGQNVTFRCDPISEHNRLYWYRQTLGQGPEFLTYFQNEAQLEKSRLLSDRFSAERPKGSFSTLEIQRTEQGDSAMYLCASSRQGQETQYFGPGTRLLVL.

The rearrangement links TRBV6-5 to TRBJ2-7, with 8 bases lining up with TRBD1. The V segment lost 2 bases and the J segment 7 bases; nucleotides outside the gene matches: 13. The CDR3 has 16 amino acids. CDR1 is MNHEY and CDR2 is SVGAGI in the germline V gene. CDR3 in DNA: TGTGCCAGCAGTTACGACCCGGGGCAGGGGGCGCGGGAGCAGTACTTC. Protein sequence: CASSYDPGQGAREQYF.

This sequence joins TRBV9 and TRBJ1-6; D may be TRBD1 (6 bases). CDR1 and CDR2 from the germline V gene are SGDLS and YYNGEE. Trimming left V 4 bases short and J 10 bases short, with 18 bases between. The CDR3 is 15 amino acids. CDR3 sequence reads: CASSSSQGSRSPLHF. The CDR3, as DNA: TGTGCCAGCAGCTCTAGTCAGGGGTCGCGCTCACCCCTCCACTTT.

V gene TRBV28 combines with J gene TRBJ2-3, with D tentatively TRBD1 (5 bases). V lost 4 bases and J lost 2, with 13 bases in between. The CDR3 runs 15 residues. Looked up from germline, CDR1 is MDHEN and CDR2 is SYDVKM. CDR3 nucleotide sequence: TGTGCCAGCAGTTGGACGCAGGGTCCCACAGATACGCAGTATTTT. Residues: CASSWTQGPTDTQYF. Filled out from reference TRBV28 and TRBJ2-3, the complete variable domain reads DVKVTQSSRYLVKRTGEKVFLECVQDMDHENMFWYRQDPGLGLRLIYFSYDVKMKEKGDIPEGYSVSREKKERFSLILESASTNQTSMYLCASSWTQGPTDTQYFGPGTRLTVL.

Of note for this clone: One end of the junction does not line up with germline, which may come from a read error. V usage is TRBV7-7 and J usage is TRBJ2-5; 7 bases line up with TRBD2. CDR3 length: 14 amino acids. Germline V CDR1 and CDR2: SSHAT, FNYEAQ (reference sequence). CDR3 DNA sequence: TGTGCTAGCAGCCCTGCGGGAGTAGGGGAGACCCAGTACTTC. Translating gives CASSPAGVGETQYF.

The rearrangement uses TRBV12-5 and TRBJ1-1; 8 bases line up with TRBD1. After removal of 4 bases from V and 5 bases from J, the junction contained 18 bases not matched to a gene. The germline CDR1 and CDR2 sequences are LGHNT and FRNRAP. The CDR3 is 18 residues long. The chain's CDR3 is CASGSEPKWGQEGTEAFF. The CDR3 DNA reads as TGTGCTAGTGGTTCGGAACCCAAGTGGGGACAGGAAGGAACTGAAGCTTTCTTT. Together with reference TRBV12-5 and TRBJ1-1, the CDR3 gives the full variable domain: DARVTQTPRHKVTEMGQEVTMRCQPILGHNTVFWYRQTMMQGLELLAYFRNRAPLDDSGMPKDRFSAEMPDATLATLKIQPSEPRDSAVYFCASGSEPKWGQEGTEAFFGQGTRLTVV.

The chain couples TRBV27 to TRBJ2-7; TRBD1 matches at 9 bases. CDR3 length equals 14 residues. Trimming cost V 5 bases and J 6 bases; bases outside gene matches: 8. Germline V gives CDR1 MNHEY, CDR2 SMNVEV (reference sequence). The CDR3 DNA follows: TGTGCCAGCAGTGGGACCGGGACAGGGAGCGAGCAGTACTTC. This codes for CASSGTGTGSEQYF.

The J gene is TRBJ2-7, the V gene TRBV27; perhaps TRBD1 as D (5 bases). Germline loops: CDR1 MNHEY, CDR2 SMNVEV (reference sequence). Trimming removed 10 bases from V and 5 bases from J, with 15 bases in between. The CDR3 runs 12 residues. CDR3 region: CATSDRPNEQYF. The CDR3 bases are TGTGCCACCAGCGACAGACCCAACGAGCAGTACTTC.

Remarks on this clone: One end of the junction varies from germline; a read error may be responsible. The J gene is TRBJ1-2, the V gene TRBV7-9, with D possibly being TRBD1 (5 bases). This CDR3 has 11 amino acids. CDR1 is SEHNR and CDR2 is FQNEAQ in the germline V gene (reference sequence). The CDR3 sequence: CASSPDRVPSF. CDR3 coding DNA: TGTGCCAGCAGCCCCGACAGAGTACCCTCCTTC.

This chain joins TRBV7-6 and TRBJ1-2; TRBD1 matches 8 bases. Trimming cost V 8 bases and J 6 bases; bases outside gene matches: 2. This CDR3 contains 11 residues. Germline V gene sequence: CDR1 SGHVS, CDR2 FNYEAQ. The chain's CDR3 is CASGQGDGYTF. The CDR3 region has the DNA TGTGCCAGCGGACAGGGCGATGGCTACACCTTC.

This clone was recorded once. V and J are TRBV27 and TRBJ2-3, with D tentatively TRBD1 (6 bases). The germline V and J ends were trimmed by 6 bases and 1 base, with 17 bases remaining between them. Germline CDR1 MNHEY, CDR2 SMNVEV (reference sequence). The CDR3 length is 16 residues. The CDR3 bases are TGTGCCAGCAGCCACGGGACATCAAGACGCACAGATACGCAGTATTTT. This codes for CASSHGTSRRTDTQYF.

The CDR3 spells CASSLGAYEQYF. CDR3 sequence (DNA): TGTGCCAGCAGCTTGGGGGCATACGAGCAGTACTTC. The genes are TRBV5-6 and TRBJ2-7; D not resolved. V was cut by 0 bases and J by 4 bases, with 5 bases left in between. Germline V lookup: CDR1 SGHDT, CDR2 YYEEEE. This CDR3 is built from 12 residues. Together with reference TRBV5-6 and TRBJ2-7, the CDR3 gives the full variable domain: DAGVTQSPTHLIKTRGQQVTLRCSPKSGHDTVSWYQQALGQGPQFIFQYYEEEERQRGNFPDRFSGHQFPNYSSELNVNALLLGDSALYLCASSLGAYEQYFGPGTRLTVT.

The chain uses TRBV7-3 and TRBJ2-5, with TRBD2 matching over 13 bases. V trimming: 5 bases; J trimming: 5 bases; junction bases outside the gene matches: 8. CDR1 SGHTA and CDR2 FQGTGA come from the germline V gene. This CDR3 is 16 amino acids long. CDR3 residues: CASSPGLAGAWETQYF. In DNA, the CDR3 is TGTGCCAGCAGCCCCGGACTAGCGGGGGCCTGGGAGACCCAGTACTTC. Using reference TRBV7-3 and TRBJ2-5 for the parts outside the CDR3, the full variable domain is GAGVSQTPSNKVTEKGKYVELRCDPISGHTALYWYRQSLGQGPEFLIYFQGTGAADDSGLPNDRFFAVRPEGSVSTLKIQRTERGDSAVYLCASSPGLAGAWETQYFGPGTRLLVL.

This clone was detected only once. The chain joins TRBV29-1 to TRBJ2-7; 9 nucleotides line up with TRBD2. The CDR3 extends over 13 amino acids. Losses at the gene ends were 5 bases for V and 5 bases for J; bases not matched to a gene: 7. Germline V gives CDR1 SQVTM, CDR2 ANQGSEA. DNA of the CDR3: TGCAGCGTTCGCGGTAGACTAGCGGACGAGCAGTACTTC. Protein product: CSVRGRLADEQYF.

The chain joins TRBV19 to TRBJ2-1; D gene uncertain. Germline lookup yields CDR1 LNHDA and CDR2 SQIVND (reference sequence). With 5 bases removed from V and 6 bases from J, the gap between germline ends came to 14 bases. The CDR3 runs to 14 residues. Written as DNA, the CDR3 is TGTGCCAGTAGTGTCTCTAGTGCCGGCAATGAGCAGTTCTTC. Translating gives CASSVSSAGNEQFF.

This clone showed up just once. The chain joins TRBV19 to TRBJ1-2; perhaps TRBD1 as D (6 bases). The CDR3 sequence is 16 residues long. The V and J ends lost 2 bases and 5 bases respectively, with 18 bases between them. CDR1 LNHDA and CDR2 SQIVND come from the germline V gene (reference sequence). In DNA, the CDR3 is TGTGCCAGTAGTATAACAGGGAGCCGATCTGGGTATGGCTACACCTTC. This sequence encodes CASSITGSRSGYGYTF.

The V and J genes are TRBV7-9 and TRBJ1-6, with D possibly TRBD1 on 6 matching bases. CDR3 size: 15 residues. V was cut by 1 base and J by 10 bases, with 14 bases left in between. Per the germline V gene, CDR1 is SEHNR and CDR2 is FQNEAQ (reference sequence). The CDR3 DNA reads TGTGCCAGCAGCTTAGGTACAGGGTTTAACTCACCCCTCCACTTT. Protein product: CASSLGTGFNSPLHF.

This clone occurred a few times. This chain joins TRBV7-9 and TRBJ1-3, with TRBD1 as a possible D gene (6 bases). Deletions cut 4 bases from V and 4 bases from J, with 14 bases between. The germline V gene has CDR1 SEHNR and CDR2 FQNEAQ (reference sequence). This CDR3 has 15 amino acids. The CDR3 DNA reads TGTGCCAGCAGCTCCACCACAGGGAGCGGAAACACCATATATTTT. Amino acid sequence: CASSSTTGSGNTIYF. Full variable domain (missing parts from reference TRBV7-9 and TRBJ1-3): DTGVSQNPRHKITKRGQNVTFRCDPISEHNRLYWYRQTLGQGPEFLTYFQNEAQLEKSRLLSDRFSAERPKGSFSTLEIQRTEQGDSAMYLCASSSTTGSGNTIYFGEGSWLTVV.

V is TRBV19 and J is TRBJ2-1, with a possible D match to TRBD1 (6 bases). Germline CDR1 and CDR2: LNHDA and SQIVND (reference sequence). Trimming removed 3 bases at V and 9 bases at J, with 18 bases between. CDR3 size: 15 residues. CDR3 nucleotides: TGTGCCAGTAGTATGGTGGCAGGGGTAGGGGTTGAGCAGTTCTTC. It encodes CASSMVAGVGVEQFF.

The CDR3 loop reads CASSTQGLAGQGSQETQYF. The DNA of the CDR3 is TGTGCCAGCAGCACCCAGGGCTTAGCAGGACAGGGGTCCCAAGAGACCCAGTACTTC. This chain uses TRBV7-8 with TRBJ2-5; 9 bases map to TRBD1. Germline-derived CDR1 and CDR2 are SGHVS and FQNEAQ. The CDR3 totals 19 residues. With V trimmed by 5 bases and J by 1 base, 17 bases remained unmatched.